This TCR beta chain comes out of a study of blood T cell repertoires in COVID-19. Study as a whole: Acute and convalescent COVID-19 samples came from the United States, Italy and Spain.

As originally analysed: Amplification with reference gene primers provided the estimates of nucleated cell counts. Here immunoSEQ multiplex PCR was the method, and the copy in TCRdb shows in-frame clones only, minus some. V, J and clone size are taken as reported in that table, and D and trimming were inferred from the DNA itself. The sample gives 110,000 or so clones, around 87% of which show up once; around 7.7% is in the top ten. This TCR derives from a human donor in a cohort sampled during active COVID-19. The sequenced sample consisted of peripheral blood.

The CDR3 bases are TGTGCCACCAGTGCCGCAGGGACCTACGAGCAGTACTTC. Translated: CATSAAGTYEQYF. The genes are TRBV24-1 and TRBJ2-7; D possibly corresponds to TRBD1 (5 bases). The CDR3 loop spans 13 amino acids. Germline V CDR1 and CDR2: KGHDR, SFDVKD. Trimming removed 5 bases from V and 2 bases from J, with 9 bases in between.